One and the same sample provided the 21 T cell receptor beta chains below, sequenced in a study of T-cell memory formation after mild COVID-19. TCRdb independently ran MiXCR on the 5' RACE reads; one entry per CDR3 protein. The sample lists a few hundred thousand distinct CDR3 sequences, around 28% occurring once. The specimen sequenced was PBMCs or a T cell subset sorted from them (not recorded which). The receptor set was obtained from an adult woman who had mild COVID-19 (a few samples of this study predate the infection). Cell type and time point are not known.

The CDR3 spells CASSQGDRDITGYTF. Here the CDR3 DNA reads TGTGCCAGCAGCCAGGGGGACAGGGATATAACTGGCTACACCTTC. V usage is TRBV3-1 and J usage is TRBJ1-2; 9 bases map to TRBD1. The length of the CDR3 is 15 residues. Per germline, CDR1 LGHDT and CDR2 YNNKEL (reference sequence). The ends lost 3 bases at V and 7 bases at J; junction bases unmatched: 9.

The CDR3, as DNA: TGCGCCAGCAGCATGGGACACGAGCAGTACTTC. The encoded protein is CASSMGHEQYF. The rearrangement joins TRBV5-1 to TRBJ2-7; D possibly matches TRBD1 or TRBD2 (5 bases each). Trimming cost V 4 bases and J 5 bases, with 7 bases left between them. The CDR3 is made up of 11 amino acids. The germline V gene has CDR1 SGHRS and CDR2 YFSETQ.

The chain couples TRBV6-5 to TRBJ2-2; 7 bases agree with TRBD1. Germline assignment: CDR1 MNHEY and CDR2 SVGAGI. The junction had 8 bases not matched to a gene; V was cut back by 4 bases and J by 6 bases. The CDR3 contains 15 residues. This chain's CDR3 is CASSWDSGGPGELFF. The CDR3 DNA follows: TGTGCCAGCAGTTGGGACAGCGGCGGGCCCGGGGAGCTGTTTTTT.

There are a few counts of this clonotype. The chain couples TRBV7-6 to TRBJ2-1; 14 bases map to TRBD2. CDR1 and CDR2 (germline): SGHVS, FNYEAQ. The CDR3 length is 15 residues. V trimming: 5 bases; J trimming: 9 bases; junction bases outside the gene matches: 6. Written as DNA, the CDR3 is TGTGCCAGCAGCGAGACTAGCGGGGGGGCGACTGAGCAGTTCTTC. It translates to CASSETSGGATEQFF.

The CDR3 spells CASSYLGDGLNGYTF. CDR3 nucleotide sequence: TGTGCCAGCAGCTACTTGGGAGACGGATTAAATGGCTACACCTTC. The chain joins TRBV3-1 to TRBJ1-2, with D hard to call. Germline lookup yields CDR1 LGHDT and CDR2 YNNKEL (reference sequence). CDR3 size: 15 residues. The V end was cut by 5 bases, the J end by 6 bases, with 19 bases between.

This clonotype turned up a few times. The chain carries TRBV4-1 and TRBJ2-7; 8 nucleotides agree with TRBD1. V lost 4 bases and J lost 0; bases outside the gene matches: 5. The CDR3 is 15 amino acids. Germline CDR1 reads MGHRA; CDR2 reads YSYEKL. Written as DNA, the CDR3 is TGCGCCAGCAGCCCATCACAGGGGGTCTCCTACGAGCAGTACTTC. Protein: CASSPSQGVSYEQYF.

This clonotype was found a few times. This rearrangement joins TRBV21-1 to TRBJ2-2. TRBV21-1 is an annotated pseudogene. The CDR3 covers 14 residues. CDR3 DNA sequence: TGTGCCAGCACCTCAAGACGGGGAACCGGGGAGCTGTTTTTT. The encoded protein is CASTSRRGTGELFF.

In its sample, this clonotype was seen a few times. The rearrangement links TRBV12-3 or TRBV12-4 to TRBJ2-3; tentatively, D is TRBD2 (7 bases). Trimming left V 5 bases short and J 1 base short, with 16 bases between. The CDR3 runs 16 residues. Here the CDR3 reads CASSPWGGPGTDTQYF. In DNA, the CDR3 is TGTGCCAGCAGTCCCTGGGGGGGGCCGGGCACAGATACGCAGTATTTT.

This clonotype was seen a single time. The chain combines TRBV5-1 with TRBJ2-3; a weak D match, TRBD2 (5 bases). The CDR3 length is 17 residues. Germline-derived CDR1 and CDR2 are SGHRS and YFSETQ. Deletions cut 4 bases from V and 0 bases from J, with 18 bases between. The CDR3 loop is CASSPTSVWTSTDTQYF. The CDR3 region has the DNA TGCGCCAGCAGCCCGACCTCGGTGTGGACTAGCACAGATACGCAGTATTTT.

This clonotype appeared a few times. The chain links TRBV3-1 to TRBJ2-3; D is undetermined. The CDR3 runs to 16 residues. With 1 base removed from V and 6 bases from J, the gap between germline ends came to 17 bases. CDR1 LGHDT and CDR2 YNNKEL come from the germline V gene (reference sequence). CDR3 nucleotides: TGTGCCAGCAGCCAAGGAGGCAGAGGATCGGAGGATACGCAGTATTTT. It is translated as CASSQGGRGSEDTQYF.

The chain links TRBV24-1 to TRBJ1-1, with no clear D. Looked up from germline, CDR1 is KGHDR and CDR2 is SFDVKD. The V gene lost 4 bases and the J gene lost 1 base, with 3 bases spanning the gap. This CDR3 has 12 residues. CDR3 sequence reads: CATSEGNTEAFF. The CDR3 DNA follows: TGTGCCACCAGTGAGGGGAACACTGAAGCTTTCTTT.

The V call is TRBV20-1, the J call TRBJ1-1, with D unresolved. CDR3 length: 13 amino acids. Deletions cut 0 bases from V and 5 bases from J, with 10 bases between. From germline, CDR1 is DFQATT and CDR2 SNEGSKA (reference sequence). As DNA, the CDR3 is TGCAGTGCTAGAGATCGGGGTATGACTGAAGCTTTCTTT. Amino acid sequence: CSARDRGMTEAFF.

This clonotype was recorded a few times. The J gene is TRBJ2-7, the V gene TRBV11-2; 7 positions agree with TRBD2. The V segment lost 2 bases and the J segment 2 bases; nucleotides outside the gene matches: 9. The CDR3 extends over 16 amino acids. Germline CDR1 is SGHAT and CDR2 is FQNNGV. CDR3 sequence (DNA): TGTGCCAGCAGCTTAAATTCCGGACTAGGCGCCTACGAGCAGTACTTC. This codes for CASSLNSGLGAYEQYF. Full variable domain (missing parts from reference TRBV11-2 and TRBJ2-7): EAGVAQSPRYKIIEKRQSVAFWCNPISGHATLYWYQQILGQGPKLLIQFQNNGVVDDSQLPKDRFSAERLKGVDSTLKIQPAKLEDSAVYLCASSLNSGLGAYEQYFGPGTRLTVT.

This clonotype was observed a handful of times. The junction shows a germline mismatch at one end, possibly a read error. J is TRBJ2-7 and V is TRBV4-3, with D maybe TRBD2 (6 bases). CDR1 and CDR2 from the germline V gene are LGHNA and YSLEER. The CDR3 has 14 amino acids. The CDR3 loop reads CASSQVSGSYEQYF. CDR3 DNA: TGTGCCAGCTCACAGGTTAGCGGCTCCTACGAGCAGTACTTC.

This clonotype has a handful of counts. The genes are TRBV20-1 and TRBJ2-3; D unresolved. Germline V gene data show CDR1 as DFQATT and CDR2 as SNEGSKA (reference sequence). The CDR3 extends over 9 amino acids. V was cut by 5 bases and J by 6 bases, with 3 bases left in between. The CDR3 DNA reads as TGCAGTGCTGGGGATACGCAGTATTTT. This sequence encodes CSAGDTQYF.

This clonotype was recorded a few times. The chain is built from TRBV5-1 and TRBJ2-7, with D perhaps TRBD2 (6 bases). The germline V gene encodes CDR1 SGHRS and CDR2 YFSETQ. V lost 4 bases to trimming and J lost 6 bases, with 23 bases between them. The CDR3 spans 16 residues. The CDR3 loop reads CASSPSAQLARSEQYF. DNA for the CDR3: TGCGCCAGCAGCCCCTCGGCCCAACTAGCCCGAAGCGAGCAGTACTTC.

In this sample, this clonotype turned up once. The J gene is TRBJ1-1, the V gene TRBV5-1; 7 bases map to TRBD1. The CDR3 has 15 residues. Trimming took 3 bases from V and 1 from J; bases not matched to a gene: 6. Germline-derived CDR1 and CDR2 are SGHRS and YFSETQ. The CDR3 DNA is TGCGCCAGCAGCTCCGTGCAGGGGGGGAACACTGAAGCTTTCTTT. Amino acids: CASSSVQGGNTEAFF.

This clonotype was picked up a small number of times. This rearrangement joins TRBV7-9 to TRBJ2-2, with D hard to call. Germline V CDR1 and CDR2: SEHNR, FQNEAQ (reference sequence). Deletions cut 6 bases from V and 6 bases from J, with 11 bases between. This CDR3 has 13 residues. CDR3 DNA sequence: TGTGCCAGCAGTCATTCGATCGCCGGGGAGCTGTTTTTT. The encoded protein is CASSHSIAGELFF. The full variable domain, rest sourced from reference TRBV7-9 and TRBJ2-2, is DTGVSQNPRHKITKRGQNVTFRCDPISEHNRLYWYRQTLGQGPEFLTYFQNEAQLEKSRLLSDRFSAERPKGSFSTLEIQRTEQGDSAMYLCASSHSIAGELFFGEGSRLTVL.

The chain has TRBV6-1 and TRBJ1-3; D is undetermined. The germline CDR1 and CDR2 sequences are MNHNS and SASEGT. Between the trimmed V and J ends, which lost 7 bases and 0 bases, there was a span of 7 bases. This CDR3 spans 13 amino acids. CDR3: CASKYSSGNTIYF. CDR3 DNA sequence: TGTGCCAGCAAGTACAGCTCTGGAAACACCATATATTTT.

This clonotype turned up a few times. The gene calls are TRBV5-1 and TRBJ1-6; D may be TRBD1 (6 bases). From germline, CDR1 is SGHRS and CDR2 YFSETQ. The CDR3 length is 13 residues. V was trimmed by 7 bases and J by 7 bases, leaving 12 bases between them. For the CDR3, the DNA is TGCGCCAGCCAACAGGGCTCCAATTCACCCCTCCACTTT. Translated: CASQQGSNSPLHF.

J is TRBJ1-2 and V is TRBV5-1, with TRBD1 identical over 7 bases. CDR1 is SGHRS, CDR2 YFSETQ, per germline. CDR3 length: 15 residues. With 2 bases clipped from V and 3 bases from J, the junction kept 7 bases outside the gene matches. The CDR3 region is CASSFLQGSDYGYTF. In DNA form, the CDR3 reads TGCGCCAGCAGCTTCTTACAGGGGTCCGACTATGGCTACACCTTC.